Below, 26 T cell receptor beta chains from the same sample are listed, as sequenced in a study of T cell responses to AZD1222 COVID-19 vaccine. Sequenced by immunoSEQ multiplex PCR; TCRdb stores in-frame clones only, minus some. The sample lists about 100,000 clones; approximately 90% were seen once. The sample in question was peripheral blood, obtained on day 0 of AZD1222 vaccination. The receptors were gathered from an adult in good health.

The chain joins TRBV21-1 to TRBJ2-7; the table's D call, TRBD2, has no DNA check behind it. TRBV21-1 is a pseudogene locus. CDR3 size: 17 residues. The CDR3 DNA follows: TGTGCCAGCAGCAAAGTTTGCTGGAGGGGGGGAATCGACGAGCAGTACTTC. This encodes CASSKVCWRGGIDEQYF.

V and J are TRBV4-3 and TRBJ2-5; 9 positions agree with TRBD1. V was clipped by 0 bases and J by 3 bases; unmatched bases: 14. Germline values: CDR1 LGHNA, CDR2 YSLEER. There are 19 residues in the CDR3. In DNA, the CDR3 is TGCGCCAGCAGCCAAGATGCCGTCACAGGGGGCTGGGGGAAAGAGACCCAGTACTTC. It codes for CASSQDAVTGGWGKETQYF.

This chain connects TRBV5-4 to TRBJ1-1; the D is unclear. The V and J ends lost 4 bases and 2 bases respectively, with 6 bases between them. The CDR3 has 12 amino acids. Germline CDR1 reads SGHNT; CDR2 reads YYREEE (reference sequence). CDR3 nucleotides: TGTGCCAGCAGCCATAGAAACACTGAAGCTTTCTTT. It codes for CASSHRNTEAFF.

A word on this clone: The junction differs from germline at one of its ends, possibly a read error. The chain is built from TRBV7-6 and TRBJ1-1; 7 bases align to TRBD1. The CDR3 spans 16 residues. CDR1 and CDR2 from the germline V gene are SGHVS and FNYEAQ. The CDR3 coding sequence is TGTGCCAGCAGTTTAGCCAGGGGGATGACAGGGACTGAAGCTTTCTTT. It is translated as CASSLARGMTGTEAFF.

The J gene is TRBJ2-1, the V gene TRBV6-2 or TRBV6-3; no clear D. The CDR3 extends over 11 amino acids. With 3 bases removed from V and 10 bases from J, the gap between germline ends came to 7 bases. Germline V gene sequence: CDR1 MNHEY, CDR2 SVGEGT. The CDR3 sequence: CASSYLKEQFF. CDR3 in DNA: TGTGCCAGCAGTTATTTAAAGGAGCAGTTCTTC.

This clone was recorded once. The chain links TRBV4-2 to TRBJ2-7; D not resolved. Looked up from germline, CDR1 is LGHNA and CDR2 is YNFKEQ. V was clipped by 5 bases and J by 0 bases, with 8 bases between them. CDR3 length: 13 amino acids. The CDR3 DNA is TGTGCCAGCAGCAGTATAAGCTCCTACGAGCAGTACTTC. It codes for CASSSISSYEQYF.

V gene TRBV3-1 (or the pseudogene TRBV3-2) combines with J gene TRBJ1-5; no definite D call. Looked up from germline, CDR1 is LGHDT and CDR2 is YNNKEL (reference sequence). This CDR3 has 12 residues. With 4 bases removed from V and 1 base from J, the gap between germline ends came to 2 bases. The DNA for the CDR3 is TGTGCCAGCAGCCTGAGCAATCAGCCCCAGCATTTT. This translates into CASSLSNQPQHF.

The J gene is TRBJ2-7, the V gene TRBV13, with 9 bases fitting TRBD2. Germline CDR1 PRHDT, CDR2 FYEKMQ (reference sequence). The junction had 2 bases not matched to a gene; V was cut back by 2 bases and J by 0 bases. CDR3 length equals 15 residues. The CDR3 DNA reads TGTGCCAGCAGCTTACCTAGCGGGACCTCCTACGAGCAGTACTTC. Amino acid sequence: CASSLPSGTSYEQYF.

CDR3 nucleotides: TGTGCCAGCAGCTTTGGGACAGGGGTAAAATATGGCTACACCTTC. Translating it yields CASSFGTGVKYGYTF. The gene calls are TRBV13 and TRBJ1-2; TRBD1 agrees at 10 bases. Germline trimming cut 3 bases from V and 5 bases from J; bases unmatched to any gene: 6. CDR3 size: 15 residues. In germline, CDR1 is PRHDT, CDR2 FYEKMQ (reference sequence).

Regarding this clone: The germline gene is not matched at one end of the junction; a read error may be the cause. The gene calls are TRBV18 and TRBJ2-1; D uncertain. The CDR3 covers 11 residues. From germline, CDR1 is KGHSH and CDR2 LQKENI. The CDR3 nucleotides read TGTGCCAACTCATTCGTGAGTGAGCAGTTCTTC. It specifies CANSFVSEQFF.

The rearrangement uses TRBV5-6 and TRBJ1-6; D is possibly TRBD1 (5 bases). This CDR3 region has 15 residues. Trimming left V 5 bases short and J 5 bases short, with 14 bases between. Germline CDR1 reads SGHDT; CDR2 reads YYEEEE. CDR3 DNA sequence: TGTGCCAGCAGTAGCCGGGACGGAAATAATTCACCCCTCCACTTT. Its protein product is CASSSRDGNNSPLHF.

The rearrangement uses TRBV6-5 and TRBJ1-2; no clear D gene. V was cut by 10 bases and J by 3 bases, with 15 bases left in between. Germline CDR1 is MNHEY and CDR2 is SVGAGI. The CDR3 runs 13 residues. The chain's CDR3 is CAITEERHYGYTF. The DNA of the CDR3 is TGTGCCATAACGGAAGAGAGGCACTATGGCTACACCTTC.

The chain is built from TRBV19 and TRBJ1-5; a possible D gene is TRBD1 (5 bases). The length of the CDR3 is 16 residues. Deletions cut 3 bases from V and 2 bases from J, with 14 bases between. Germline CDR1 reads LNHDA; CDR2 reads SQIVND (reference sequence). The CDR3 DNA reads as TGTGCCAGTAGTATGAGGAGGGGTAAGGGCAATCAGCCCCAGCATTTT. Amino acids: CASSMRRGKGNQPQHF.

The V gene is TRBV7-2, the J gene TRBJ1-2; the D is unclear. This CDR3 region has 14 residues. In germline, CDR1 is SGHTA, CDR2 FQGNSA. V was pared by 4 bases and J by 5 bases, with 14 bases between. The CDR3 loop reads CASSSPPEMYGYTF. DNA for the CDR3: TGTGCCAGCAGCTCGCCACCTGAAATGTATGGCTACACCTTC. Combining the CDR3 with reference TRBV7-2 and TRBJ1-2 gives the whole variable domain GAGVSQSPSNKVTEKGKDVELRCDPISGHTALYWYRQSLGQGLEFLIYFQGNSAPDKSGLPSDRFSAERTGGSVSTLTIQRTQQEDSAVYLCASSSPPEMYGYTFGSGTRLTVV.

V gene TRBV9 combines with J gene TRBJ2-7; tentatively, D is TRBD2 (5 bases). Germline-derived CDR1 and CDR2 are SGDLS and YYNGEE. This CDR3 has 15 residues. V was cut by 3 bases and J by 2 bases, with 15 bases left in between. For the CDR3, the DNA is TGTGCCAGCAGCGCTTACGCGAGCGGCACCTACGAGCAGTACTTC. Translation gives CASSAYASGTYEQYF.

The V gene is TRBV10-2, the J gene TRBJ1-2, with no clear D. There are 14 residues in the CDR3. Germline V gene sequence: CDR1 WSHSY, CDR2 SAAADI. Trimming took off 6 bases at V and 7 bases at J, with 18 bases between the two ends. This chain's CDR3 is CASSPTDVLGGYTF. CDR3 DNA sequence: TGCGCCAGCAGCCCGACGGACGTCCTGGGTGGCTACACCTTC.

This rearrangement joins TRBV6-1 to TRBJ2-7; the match to TRBD2 covers 10 bases. V lost 1 base, J lost 7 bases, and 13 bases stayed unmatched. CDR3 length: 17 amino acids. Germline V lookup: CDR1 MNHNS, CDR2 SASEGT. The CDR3 loop reads CASSEGSSGRAFWEQYF. Here the CDR3 DNA reads TGTGCCAGCAGTGAAGGGTCCAGCGGGAGGGCCTTTTGGGAGCAGTACTTC.

This chain uses TRBV27 with TRBJ2-1; 11 bases are a match to TRBD2. The CDR3 has 16 amino acids. Germline-derived CDR1 and CDR2 are MNHEY and SMNVEV (reference sequence). Germline trimming cut 5 bases from V and 6 bases from J; bases unmatched to any gene: 9. In nucleotides, the CDR3 is TGTGCCAGCAGTCTCCTCACTAGCGGGAGACCCAATGAGCAGTTCTTC. Protein sequence: CASSLLTSGRPNEQFF.

V gene TRBV7-7 combines with J gene TRBJ2-5; 12 bases are shared with TRBD2. The V segment lost 2 bases and the J segment 5 bases; nucleotides outside the gene matches: 9. The germline V gene encodes CDR1 SSHAT and CDR2 FNYEAQ (reference sequence). CDR3 size: 17 residues. For the CDR3, the DNA is TGTGCCAGCAGCTTACAGTTGACTAGCGGGGGTGGGGAGACCCAGTACTTC. It yields the protein CASSLQLTSGGGETQYF.

This chain uses TRBV9 with TRBJ2-2; TRBD1 matches 7 bases. V lost 4 bases and J lost 2; bases outside the gene matches: 5. In germline, CDR1 is SGDLS, CDR2 YYNGEE. The CDR3 spans 15 residues. The CDR3 bases are TGTGCCAGCAGCTCGGGGACAGCTAACACCGGGGAGCTGTTTTTT. Protein product: CASSSGTANTGELFF.

This chain uses TRBV7-9 with TRBJ2-1; the D gene is possibly TRBD2 (5 bases). The germline V gene has CDR1 SEHNR and CDR2 FQNEAQ (reference sequence). V was trimmed by 5 bases and J by 1 base, leaving 12 bases between them. The CDR3 loop spans 15 amino acids. The CDR3 loop reads CASSRGRESYNEQFF. In nucleotides, the CDR3 is TGTGCCAGCAGCCGAGGGCGCGAGTCCTACAATGAGCAGTTCTTC.

In this sample, this clone turned up a few times. The CDR3 region is CSASRVSTEAFF. The CDR3 DNA reads as TGCAGTGCCAGTCGGGTTTCCACTGAAGCTTTCTTT. V is TRBV20-1 and J is TRBJ1-1; no clear D. The CDR3 is made up of 12 amino acids. In germline, CDR1 is DFQATT, CDR2 SNEGSKA (reference sequence). V lost 6 bases to trimming and J lost 4 bases, with 12 bases between them.

The chain's CDR3 is CASSLDRGPEKLFF. The CDR3 coding sequence is TGCGCCAGCAGCTTGGACAGAGGGCCCGAAAAACTGTTTTTT. V and J are TRBV5-1 and TRBJ1-4; D is unresolved. Per the germline V gene, CDR1 is SGHRS and CDR2 is YFSETQ. This CDR3 has 14 residues. Trimming stripped 0 bases from V and 8 bases from J, with 11 bases between. Together with reference TRBV5-1 and TRBJ1-4, the CDR3 gives the full variable domain: KAGVTQTPRYLIKTRGQQVTLSCSPISGHRSVSWYQQTPGQGLQFLFEYFSETQRNKGNFPGRFSGRQFSNSRSEMNVSTLELGDSALYLCASSLDRGPEKLFFGSGTQLSVL.

The chain joins TRBV6-4 to TRBJ1-1; no firm D call. Germline V gene lookup returns CDR1 MRHNA and CDR2 SNTAGT. Trimming pared 4 bases from V and 0 bases from J, leaving 3 bases between. The CDR3 has 12 amino acids. The CDR3: CASSALNTEAFF. The CDR3 nucleotides read TGTGCCAGCAGTGCTCTGAACACTGAAGCTTTCTTT.

This clone was counted ten times or more. V gene TRBV7-9 combines with J gene TRBJ1-3; D unresolved. Per germline, CDR1 SEHNR and CDR2 FQNEAQ (reference sequence). Trimming took 0 bases from V and 4 from J, leaving 16 bases between them. The CDR3 sequence is 17 residues long. CDR3 nucleotide sequence: TGTGCCAGCAGCTTAGCGGTAACAGCCGCTGAGGGAAACACCATATATTTT. It encodes CASSLAVTAAEGNTIYF.

The CDR3 DNA reads TGTGCCAGCATTCCAGCGGGATCCCCCTACGAGCAGTACTTC. Translation: CASIPAGSPYEQYF. The chain uses TRBV6-5 and TRBJ2-7; 7 positions agree with TRBD2. Trimming removed 7 bases from V and 2 bases from J; junction bases left unmatched: 8. This CDR3 comprises 14 residues. Per the germline V gene, CDR1 is MNHEY and CDR2 is SVGAGI.